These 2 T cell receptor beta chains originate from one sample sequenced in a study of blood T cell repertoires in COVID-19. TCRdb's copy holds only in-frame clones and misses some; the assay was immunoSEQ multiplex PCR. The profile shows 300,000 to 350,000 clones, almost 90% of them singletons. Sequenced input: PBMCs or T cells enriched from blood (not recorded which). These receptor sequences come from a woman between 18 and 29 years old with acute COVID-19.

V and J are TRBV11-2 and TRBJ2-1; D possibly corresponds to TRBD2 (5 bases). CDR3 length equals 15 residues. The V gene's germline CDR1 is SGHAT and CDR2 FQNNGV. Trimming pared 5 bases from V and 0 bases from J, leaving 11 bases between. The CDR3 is CASSERTVSYNEQFF. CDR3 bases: TGTGCCAGCAGCGAGAGGACTGTCTCCTACAATGAGCAGTTCTTC.

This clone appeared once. CDR3 DNA: TGCGCCAGCAAAAGCGGGACAGGGTCTCTTCAGCCCCAGCATTTT. Translation gives CASKSGTGSLQPQHF. The chain employs TRBV23-1 and TRBJ1-5, with 9 nucleotides matching TRBD1. TRBV23-1 is marked as an open reading frame, function uncertain. The CDR3 has 15 residues. V trimming: 7 bases; J trimming: 6 bases; junction bases outside the gene matches: 10.